The next 12 T cell receptor beta chains were all read from a single sample in a study of response to subunit inactivated influenza vaccine. TCRdb passed the RT-PCR reads through MiXCR, listing each CDR3 protein once. The sample includes hundreds of thousands of distinct CDR3 sequences, roughly 12% of them seen just once. The sample also formed part of further work on T cells expressing NK-cell markers. That paper states: cDNA encoding TCR beta was synthesized via 5'RACE template switching incorporating UMIs.

The sample here was PBMCs from blood, taken on the day of vaccination. These receptors were obtained from a man between 45 and 60 years old who received an inactivated influenza vaccine.

This clonotype has a handful of counts. This sequence joins TRBV12-3 or TRBV12-4 and TRBJ2-2; a possible D gene is TRBD1 (7 bases). V lost 7 bases, J lost 7 bases, and 25 bases lay in between. The CDR3 totals 17 residues. The CDR3 protein is CASTAGQIPSYSGELFF. CDR3 sequence (DNA): TGTGCCAGCACCGCGGGACAGATCCCCAGTTATAGCGGGGAGCTGTTTTTT.

The rearrangement uses TRBV7-2 and TRBJ2-7; D perhaps matches TRBD2 (6 bases). The length of the CDR3 is 14 residues. Germline V gives CDR1 SGHTA, CDR2 FQGNSA. Trimming cost V 1 base and J 6 bases, with 13 bases left between them. CDR3 loop: CASSLVTGVFEQYF. DNA for the CDR3: TGTGCCAGCAGCTTAGTTACGGGAGTTTTCGAGCAGTACTTC.

Many counts were recorded for this clonotype. The chain has TRBV7-9 and TRBJ2-2; D possibly uses TRBD1 or TRBD2 (5 bases each). Germline CDR1 and CDR2: SEHNR and FQNEAQ (reference sequence). With 1 base removed from V and 9 bases from J, the gap between germline ends came to 9 bases. The CDR3 runs 13 residues. The CDR3 loop reads CASSLGGSWELFF. DNA for the CDR3: TGTGCCAGCAGCTTAGGGGGGTCCTGGGAGCTGTTTTTT. The whole variable domain, filled in from reference TRBV7-9 and TRBJ2-2, reads DTGVSQNPRHKITKRGQNVTFRCDPISEHNRLYWYRQTLGQGPEFLTYFQNEAQLEKSRLLSDRFSAERPKGSFSTLEIQRTEQGDSAMYLCASSLGGSWELFFGEGSRLTVL.

CDR3 DNA: TGTGCCAGCAGCCAACGTTCCCAGGGCGAGGGCTCTGGGGCCAACGTCCTGACTTTC. Protein: CASSQRSQGEGSGANVLTF. This chain uses TRBV4-2 with TRBJ2-6, with D perhaps assigned TRBD1 or TRBD2 (5 bases each). Germline assignment: CDR1 LGHNA and CDR2 YNFKEQ. The CDR3 spans 19 residues. Between the trimmed V and J ends, which lost 2 bases and 0 bases, there was a span of 17 bases.

Ten or more counts support this clonotype. The rearrangement uses TRBV7-6 and TRBJ2-5; 8 bases agree with TRBD2. Germline-derived CDR1 and CDR2 are SGHVS and FNYEAQ. The CDR3 contains 15 residues. V shed 1 base, J shed 7 bases, and the junction held 8 bases outside the gene matches. The CDR3 DNA is TGTGCCAGCAGCTTAGAGTCGGGAGGGTTGGGGACCCAGTACTTC. Amino acid sequence: CASSLESGGLGTQYF.

The rearrangement links TRBV11-1 to TRBJ2-1; 9 bases map to TRBD1. Germline V CDR1 and CDR2: SGHAT, FQDESV (reference sequence). This CDR3 has 18 residues. Losses at the gene ends were 5 bases for V and 1 base for J; bases not matched to a gene: 12. CDR3 bases: TGTGCCAGCAGCCGACGCGTGCACGGGACAGGGTCCTACAATGAGCAGTTCTTC. Translating gives CASSRRVHGTGSYNEQFF.

This clonotype showed up just a few times. The rearrangement links TRBV29-1 to TRBJ2-3; D not resolved. There are 13 residues in the CDR3. Germline V lookup: CDR1 SQVTM, CDR2 ANQGSEA. Trimming took 6 bases from V and 4 from J, leaving 14 bases between them. The CDR3 sequence: CSVRGYLADTQYF. The CDR3 DNA sequence: TGCAGCGTCCGCGGATATTTGGCAGATACGCAGTATTTT.

This clonotype showed up many times. The genes are TRBV29-1 and TRBJ2-1, with D perhaps matching TRBD2 (5 bases). There are 14 residues in the CDR3. Germline CDR1 is SQVTM and CDR2 is ANQGSEA. V lost 4 bases and J 0 bases, leaving 10 bases between the germline ends. CDR3: CSVVGRVSYNEQFF. The CDR3 nucleotides read TGCAGCGTTGTCGGGCGGGTCTCCTACAATGAGCAGTTCTTC.

This clonotype was recorded many times. The V gene is TRBV12-3 or TRBV12-4, the J gene TRBJ2-2; D is possibly TRBD2 (6 bases). V lost 3 bases, J lost 0 bases, and 11 bases lay in between. The CDR3 consists of 16 residues. CDR3 region: CASSLFTSSNTGELFF. Written as DNA, the CDR3 is TGTGCCAGCAGTTTGTTCACTAGCTCGAACACCGGGGAGCTGTTTTTT.

This clonotype was counted once. The genes are TRBV29-1 and TRBJ2-5; unclear D gene. The germline V and J ends were trimmed by 6 bases and 7 bases, with 9 bases remaining between them. Germline CDR1 reads SQVTM; CDR2 reads ANQGSEA. This CDR3 is 10 amino acids long. The CDR3 nucleotides read TGCAGCGTAGTTATTGGGACCCAGTACTTC. Translated: CSVVIGTQYF.

This clonotype has a count of ten or more. This chain links TRBV12-3 or TRBV12-4 with TRBJ2-5; TRBD1 is a possible D gene (5 bases). This CDR3 has 15 amino acids. V lost 6 bases to trimming and J lost 4 bases, with 18 bases between them. The CDR3 is CASSLGSGFGETQYF. CDR3 coding DNA: TGTGCCAGCAGCCTAGGGTCAGGGTTTGGAGAGACCCAGTACTTC.

The genes are TRBV5-1 and TRBJ2-1; 7 bases align to TRBD1. CDR3 length: 14 residues. The V gene's germline CDR1 is SGHRS and CDR2 YFSETQ. J was trimmed by 4 bases and V by 5 bases; bases with no gene match: 6. The CDR3 nucleotides are TGCGCCAGCAGTATCGGGGACAGATACAATGAGCAGTTCTTC. Translated, it gives CASSIGDRYNEQFF.